This T cell receptor beta chain came from a study of T cell repertoires in cytomegalovirus infection. Study overall: Evidence of both CMV infection and a matching HLA type came from public TCR beta signatures. The study, taken as a whole, reports: Carriage of CMV together with the relevant HLA was identifiable through cumulative public TCR beta family frequency. HLA-C-restricted TCR beta clonotypes specific for CMV led the ex vivo response.

As to this clonotype: The target antigen is unknown.

TCRdb reprocessed the reads via MiXCR and lists one record per CDR3 protein. The sample shows some 280,000 distinct CDR3 sequences, roughly an eighth of them seen only once. V was cut by 1 base and J by 4 bases, with 14 bases left in between. The CDR3 consists of 16 residues. Germline assignment: CDR1 MGHRA and CDR2 YSYEKL. The clonotype comes from a human donor in good health (CMV status not recorded). Some clones in this sample may be carry-over from other donors' samples. This rearrangement joins TRBV4-1 to TRBJ2-1, with TRBD1 as a possible D gene (6 bases). Sequenced input: PBMCs. CDR3 amino acids: CASSQARGRAYNEQFF. CDR3 nucleotides: TGCGCCAGCAGCCAAGCGAGGGGGAGAGCATACAATGAGCAGTTCTTC.